This T cell receptor (beta chain) was obtained from a study of beta chain features in type 1 diabetes. As for the study in general: Healthy donors and patients showed comparable age, gender and cell yields.

V lost 0 bases and J lost 12; bases outside the gene matches: 9. The CDR3 is 15 amino acids. Germline CDR1 and CDR2: GTSNPN and SVGIG (reference sequence). Note on this clone: Its target is not known.

Regarding the study as a whole: A potential PCR bias toward shorter templates would be equal in patient and control samples. Insertions at VDJ junctions were less frequent in type 1 diabetes patients. These patients also deleted more nucleotides at the same junctions. Researchers cautioned that cDNA sequencing could over-represent cells with high TCR expression.

Expressed TCRB transcripts were sequenced because the entire RNA isolate underwent reverse transcription. The protocol was immunoSEQ multiplex PCR, while the TCRdb copy is restricted to in-frame clones and leaves out a portion. Of 200,000 to 250,000 clones in the sample, roughly 11% were seen once. The sequence derives from a man between 18 and 35 years old in good health. The chain joins TRBV30 to TRBJ2-1, with 12 bases lining up with TRBD2. The sample was central memory CD4+ T cells from blood. CDR3 sequence (DNA): TGTGCCTGGAGTGTACCCTCCCTAGCGGGAGGGCCGCAGTTCTTC. Amino acids: CAWSVPSLAGGPQFF.